This TCR beta chain came from a study of blood T cell repertoires in COVID-19. Profiled with immunoSEQ multiplex PCR; TCRdb holds only in-frame clones, not every one. The sample consists of some 250,000 clones, over 75% of them appearing once. V lost 2 bases and J lost 8; bases outside the gene matches: 12. The CDR3 extends over 17 amino acids. Germline CDR1 LGHDT, CDR2 YNNKEL (reference sequence). This chain links TRBV3-1 (or the pseudogene TRBV3-2) with TRBJ2-1; 10 nucleotides align to TRBD2. Specimen: PBMCs or T cells enriched from blood (not recorded which). The sequence derives from a woman in her 50s who had recovered from COVID-19. CDR3 protein: CASSQLISSGSTHEQFF. CDR3 bases: TGTGCCAGCAGCCAACTTATCTCTAGCGGGAGCACCCATGAGCAGTTCTTC.